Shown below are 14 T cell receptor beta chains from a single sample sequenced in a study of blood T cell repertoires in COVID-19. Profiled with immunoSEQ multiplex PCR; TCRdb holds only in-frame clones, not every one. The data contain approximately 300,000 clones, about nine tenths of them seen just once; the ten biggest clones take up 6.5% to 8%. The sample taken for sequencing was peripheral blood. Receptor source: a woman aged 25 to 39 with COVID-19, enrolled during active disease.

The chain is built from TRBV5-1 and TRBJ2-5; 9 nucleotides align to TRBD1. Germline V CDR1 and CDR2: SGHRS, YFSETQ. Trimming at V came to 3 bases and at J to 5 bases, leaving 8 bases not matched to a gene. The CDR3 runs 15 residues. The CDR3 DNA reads TGCGCCAGCAGCTGGGGACAGGGTCAATGGGAGACCCAGTACTTC. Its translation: CASSWGQGQWETQYF.

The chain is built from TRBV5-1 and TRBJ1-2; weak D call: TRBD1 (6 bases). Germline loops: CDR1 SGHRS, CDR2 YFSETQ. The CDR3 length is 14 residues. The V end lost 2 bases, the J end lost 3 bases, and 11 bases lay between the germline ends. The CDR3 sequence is CASSFRQAYYGYTF. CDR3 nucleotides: TGCGCCAGCAGCTTCCGACAGGCATACTATGGCTACACCTTC.

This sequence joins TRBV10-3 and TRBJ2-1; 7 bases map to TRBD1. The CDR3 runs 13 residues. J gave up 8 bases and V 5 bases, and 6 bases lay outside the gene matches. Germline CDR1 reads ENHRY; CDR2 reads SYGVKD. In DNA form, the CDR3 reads TGTGCCATCAGTCAAACAGGGGACGATGAGCAGTTCTTC. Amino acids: CAISQTGDDEQFF.

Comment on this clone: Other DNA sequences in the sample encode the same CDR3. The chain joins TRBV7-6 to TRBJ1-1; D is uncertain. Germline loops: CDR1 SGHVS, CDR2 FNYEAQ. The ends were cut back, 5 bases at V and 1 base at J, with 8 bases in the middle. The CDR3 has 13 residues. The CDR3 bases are TGTGCCAGCAGCCCAGGCAGGAACACTGAAGCTTTCTTT. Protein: CASSPGRNTEAFF.

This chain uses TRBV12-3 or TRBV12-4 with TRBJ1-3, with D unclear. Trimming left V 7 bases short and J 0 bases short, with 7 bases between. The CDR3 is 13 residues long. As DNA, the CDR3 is TGTGCCAGCATCGAGTCCTCTGGAAACACCATATATTTT. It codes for CASIESSGNTIYF.

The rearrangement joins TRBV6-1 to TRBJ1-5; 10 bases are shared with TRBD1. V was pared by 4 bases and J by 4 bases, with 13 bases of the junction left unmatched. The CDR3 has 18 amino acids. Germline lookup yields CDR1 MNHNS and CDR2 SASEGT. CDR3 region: CASSVVRDRGSGNQPQHF. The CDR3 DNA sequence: TGTGCCAGCAGTGTCGTCCGGGACAGGGGATCAGGAAATCAGCCCCAGCATTTT.

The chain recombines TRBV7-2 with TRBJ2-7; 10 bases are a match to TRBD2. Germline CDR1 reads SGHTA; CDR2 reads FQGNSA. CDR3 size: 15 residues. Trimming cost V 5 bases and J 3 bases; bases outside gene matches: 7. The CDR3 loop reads CASSPLLAGVYEQYF. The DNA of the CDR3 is TGTGCCAGCAGCCCGTTGCTAGCGGGAGTCTACGAGCAGTACTTC.

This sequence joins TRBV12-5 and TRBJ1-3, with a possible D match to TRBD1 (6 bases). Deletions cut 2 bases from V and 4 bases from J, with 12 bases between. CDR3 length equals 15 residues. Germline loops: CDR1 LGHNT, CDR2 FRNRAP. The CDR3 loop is CASGLTGRGGNTIYF. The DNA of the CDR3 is TGTGCTAGTGGTTTGACAGGGCGAGGCGGAAACACCATATATTTT. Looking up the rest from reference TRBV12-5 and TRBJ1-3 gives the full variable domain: DARVTQTPRHKVTEMGQEVTMRCQPILGHNTVFWYRQTMMQGLELLAYFRNRAPLDDSGMPKDRFSAEMPDATLATLKIQPSEPRDSAVYFCASGLTGRGGNTIYFGEGSWLTVV.

CDR3: CASSQEGTSGRETQYF. In nucleotides, the CDR3 is TGCGCCAGCAGCCAAGAAGGAACTAGCGGGAGGGAGACCCAGTACTTC. This sequence joins TRBV4-1 and TRBJ2-5; TRBD2 matches at 12 bases. Germline assignment: CDR1 MGHRA and CDR2 YSYEKL. This CDR3 region has 16 residues. The junction had 4 bases not matched to a gene; V was cut back by 0 bases and J by 5 bases.

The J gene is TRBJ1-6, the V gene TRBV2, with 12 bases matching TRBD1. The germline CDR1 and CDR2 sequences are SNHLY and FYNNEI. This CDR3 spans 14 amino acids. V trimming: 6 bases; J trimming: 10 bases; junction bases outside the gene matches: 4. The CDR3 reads CASRGQGARSPLHF. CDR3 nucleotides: TGTGCCAGCAGGGGACAGGGGGCAAGATCACCCCTCCACTTT.

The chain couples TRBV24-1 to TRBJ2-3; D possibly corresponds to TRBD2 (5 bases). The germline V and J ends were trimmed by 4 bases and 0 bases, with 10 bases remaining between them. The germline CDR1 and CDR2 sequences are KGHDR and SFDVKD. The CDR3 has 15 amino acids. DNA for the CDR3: TGTGCCACCAGTGAGCACGGACTGAGCACAGATACGCAGTATTTT. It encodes CATSEHGLSTDTQYF.

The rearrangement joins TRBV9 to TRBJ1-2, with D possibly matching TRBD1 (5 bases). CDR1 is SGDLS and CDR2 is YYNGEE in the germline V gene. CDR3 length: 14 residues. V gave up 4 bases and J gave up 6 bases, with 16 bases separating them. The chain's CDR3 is CASSPVGGIHGYTF. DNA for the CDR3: TGTGCCAGCAGCCCAGTGGGGGGAATCCATGGCTACACCTTC. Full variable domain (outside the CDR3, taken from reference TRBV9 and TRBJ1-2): DSGVTQTPKHLITATGQRVTLRCSPRSGDLSVYWYQQSLDQGLQFLIQYYNGEERAKGNILERFSAQQFPDLHSELNLSSLELGDSALYFCASSPVGGIHGYTFGSGTRLTVV.

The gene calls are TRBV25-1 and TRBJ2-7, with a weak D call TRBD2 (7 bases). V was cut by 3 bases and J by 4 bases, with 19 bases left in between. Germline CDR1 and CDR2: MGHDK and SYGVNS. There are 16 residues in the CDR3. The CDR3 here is CASSEGLRGGRYEQYF. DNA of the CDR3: TGTGCCAGCAGTGAGGGTCTAAGGGGGGGAAGGTACGAGCAGTACTTC.

Here the CDR3 DNA reads TGTGCCAGCAGTGAAGCGAATTCGAGGGGCAGGGGTGAAGCTTTCTTT. Protein: CASSEANSRGRGEAFF. The J gene is TRBJ1-1, the V gene TRBV2; maybe TRBD1 (6 bases). The CDR3 sequence is 16 residues long. The V end lost 0 bases, the J end lost 7 bases, and 18 bases lay between the germline ends. Germline loops: CDR1 SNHLY, CDR2 FYNNEI. The whole variable domain, remainder taken from reference TRBV2 and TRBJ1-1, is EPEVTQTPSHQVTQMGQEVILRCVPISNHLYFYWYRQILGQKVEFLVSFYNNEISEKSEIFDDQFSVERPDGSNFTLKIRSTKLEDSAMYFCASSEANSRGRGEAFFGQGTRLTVV.